This T cell receptor (beta chain) appears in the sequencing data of a study of T cell responses to AZD1222 COVID-19 vaccine. The V end was cut by 0 bases, the J end by 4 bases, with 15 bases between. Per germline, CDR1 SGHDN and CDR2 FVKESK. The CDR3 is 16 residues long. The study's findings and limits: Increased Spike-specific TCR breadth and depth were observed after two AZD1222 doses. Baseline seropositives among AZD1222 recipients totaled only five or six. Clonal diversity was possibly underestimated, and the donors were mostly white British, with more females.

Comments on this clone: Its antigen is currently unknown.

TCRdb keeps only in-frame clones here, not all; method: immunoSEQ multiplex PCR. The table includes over 100,000 clones, approximately 89% detected once. The chain employs TRBV14 and TRBJ1-2; D unclear. The specimen comprised peripheral blood, sampled 28 days after the second dose of the MenACWY control vaccine. This TCR derives from an adult who received the MenACWY meningococcal vaccine as a control. CDR3 in DNA: TGTGCCAGCAGCCAAGATCTTGGCAGAATCCCCTATGGCTACACCTTC. Protein product: CASSQDLGRIPYGYTF.